These T cell receptor beta chains were read from a single sample in a study of T cell responses to AZD1222 COVID-19 vaccine. The protocol was immunoSEQ multiplex PCR, while the TCRdb copy is restricted to in-frame clones and leaves out a portion. The repertoire consists of approximately 110,000 clones, with about 90% occurring once and the leading ten covering approximately 9.2%. The material sequenced was peripheral blood, taken on day 0 of AZD1222 vaccination. These receptor sequences come from an adult in good health. Each CDR3 is given with its conserved first and last residue. The order of the fields is D gene, clone size, CDR3 length, V gene, J gene, CDR3 DNA, CDR3 protein. The D gene is left open where the match is weak. Clone size, where shown, is once, few, many, or a class for clones that have expanded.

.	.	15	TRBV11-3	TRBJ1-2	TGTGCCAGCAGCCCCCTAATGGGTGCCTCGAGTGGCTACACCTTC	CASSPLMGASSGYTF
TRBD1	.	14	TRBV18	TRBJ1-1	TGTGCCAGCTCACCGACAGGGTCGGGAACTGAAGCTTTCTTT	CASSPTGSGTEAFF
.	.	14	TRBV7-2	TRBJ1-1	TGTGCCAGCAGCTTAGCCCAGGGGTCCACTGAAGCTTTCTTT	CASSLAQGSTEAFF
.	.	12	TRBV19	TRBJ2-7	TGTGCCACCCTAGGGGGGGTCAACGAGCAGTACTTC	CATLGGVNEQYF
.	.	13	TRBV19	TRBJ1-1	TGTGCCAGTAGTATGACTTTGAACACTGAAGCTTTCTTT	CASSMTLNTEAFF
.	.	13	TRBV5-6	TRBJ2-7	TGTGCCAGCAGCTTGGCGGACAGAGACGAGCAGTACTTC	CASSLADRDEQYF
.	.	13	TRBV5-6	TRBJ1-2	TGTGCCAGCAGACTGGGAACAGGCTATGGCTACACCTTC	CASRLGTGYGYTF
.	.	14	TRBV2	TRBJ1-6	TGTGCCAGCAGTGAATTAATAGAGAATTCACCCCTCCACTTT	CASSELIENSPLHF
.	.	15	TRBV21-1	TRBJ1-4	TGTGCCAGCAGCAACACCGGGACAGTTAATGAAAAACTGTTTTTT	CASSNTGTVNEKLFF
.	.	13	TRBV2	TRBJ2-4	TGTGCCAGCAGTGTTGAAGCCAAAAACATTCAGTACTTC	CASSVEAKNIQYF
.	.	15	TRBV4-2	TRBJ2-7	TGTGCCAGCAGCCAAGATGGGGTTGGAAGGTACGAGCAGTACTTC	CASSQDGVGRYEQYF
TRBD1	once	14	TRBV7-2	TRBJ1-5	TGTGCCAGCAGCCCCCGGACAGGGACTCAGCCCCAGCATTTT	CASSPRTGTQPQHF
.	.	13	TRBV19	TRBJ2-5	TGTGCCAGTAGGACCTCTTGGGGAGAGACCCAGTACTTC	CASRTSWGETQYF
.	.	14	TRBV5-1	TRBJ2-7	TGCGCCAGCAGCTTGAATACGGGACCCAACGAGCAGTACTTC	CASSLNTGPNEQYF
.	.	10	TRBV30	TRBJ2-7	TGTGCCTGGAGTGTAGGCGAGCAGTACTTC	CAWSVGEQYF
.	.	13	TRBV5-1	TRBJ2-7	TGCGCCAGCAGCTTGTTTAGTACAGAAGAGCAGTACTTC	CASSLFSTEEQYF
TRBD1	.	16	TRBV7-2	TRBJ1-2	TGTGCCAGCAGCTTAGACGGGGCAGGGGGCGCGGGTGGCTACACCTTC	CASSLDGAGGAGGYTF
.	once	15	TRBV2	TRBJ2-1	TGTGCCAGCAGTGAACGGGAGGGCAGGGGGCCCCAGCAGTTCTTC	CASSEREGRGPQQFF
.	.	15	TRBV7-2	TRBJ1-1	TGTGCCAGCAGCTTAATTCCGGGGGTCGGCACTGAAGCTTTCTTT	CASSLIPGVGTEAFF
TRBD1	.	16	TRBV15	TRBJ2-3	TGTGCCACCAGCGGAGACGACAGGGAGAGCACAGATACGCAGTATTTT	CATSGDDRESTDTQYF
.	few	13	TRBV12-3/TRBV12-4	TRBJ1-2	TGTGCCAGCAGCTCCGGGTCGTTCTATGGCTACACCTTC	CASSSGSFYGYTF
.	.	14	TRBV9	TRBJ1-5	TGTGCCAGCAGCGTACGGGATAGCAATCAGCCCCAGCATTTT	CASSVRDSNQPQHF
TRBD1	.	15	TRBV7-9	TRBJ1-6	TGTGCCAGCAGCTTAGGACAGGGGGCGCGCTCACCCCTCCACTTT	CASSLGQGARSPLHF
TRBD1	.	17	TRBV6-2/TRBV6-3	TRBJ2-1	TGTGCCAGCAGCCGATATGGACAGGGAGGAAGCTACAATGAGCAGTTCTTC	CASSRYGQGGSYNEQFF
.	once	17	TRBV3-1/TRBV3-2	TRBJ2-1	TGTGCCAGCAGCCCCTTATCCGGGACAAGCTCCTACAATGAGCAGTTCTTC	CASSPLSGTSSYNEQFF
.	few	13	TRBV19	TRBJ1-6	TGTGCCAGCGAAGACGCAGGGGATTCACCCCTCCACTTT	CASEDAGDSPLHF
.	.	13	TRBV12-3/TRBV12-4	TRBJ2-7	TGTGCCAGCAAGGCCAGTAACTCCTACGAGCAGTACTTC	CASKASNSYEQYF
.	.	13	TRBV10-3	TRBJ2-5	TGTGCCACCGGGGGCAGTATGGGAGAGACCCAGTACTTC	CATGGSMGETQYF
TRBD2	.	19	TRBV27	TRBJ2-5	TGTGCCAGCAGATCAAAAGGACTAGCAGCAACCAGGTACCAAGAGACCCAGTACTTC	CASRSKGLAATRYQETQYF
.	.	16	TRBV11-3	TRBJ2-3	TGTGCCAGCAGCCCGAGAAGGAGGGATCGCACAGATACGCAGTATTTT	CASSPRRRDRTDTQYF
.	.	15	TRBV14	TRBJ2-7	TGTGCCAGCAGCCAAGTTCCGGGGGTCGACAACGAGCAGTACTTC	CASSQVPGVDNEQYF
.	.	13	TRBV15	TRBJ2-7	TGTGCCACCAGCAGCGGGGATTCCTACGAGCAGTACTTC	CATSSGDSYEQYF
.	.	14	TRBV5-1	TRBJ1-1	TGCGCCAGCGGAATTTATACAGCGAACACTGAAGCTTTCTTT	CASGIYTANTEAFF
.	.	13	TRBV30	TRBJ1-3	TGTGCCTGGAGTGTACCGGGAGGGAACACCATATATTTT	CAWSVPGGNTIYF
.	.	14	TRBV4-1	TRBJ1-5	TGCGCCAGCAGCCAAGAGGGGGGCAATCAGCCCCAGCATTTT	CASSQEGGNQPQHF
.	.	13	TRBV12-3/TRBV12-4	TRBJ2-3	TGTGCCAGCAGTTTGAATCAGGGGGATACGCAGTATTTT	CASSLNQGDTQYF
.	.	16	TRBV5-1	TRBJ1-4	TGCGCCAGCAGCTTGGGAAGTGCCTTGGCTAATGAAAAACTGTTTTTT	CASSLGSALANEKLFF
TRBD1	.	15	TRBV19	TRBJ1-2	TGTGCCAGTAGTTCGTGGGGGACAGGTGACTATGGCTACACCTTC	CASSSWGTGDYGYTF
.	.	13	TRBV9	TRBJ1-2	TGTGCCAGCAGCGTAGGACGGCACTATGGCTACACCTTC	CASSVGRHYGYTF
TRBD1	.	14	TRBV15	TRBJ2-7	TGTGCCACCAGCAGTCGGGACAGGGTAGGAGAGCAGTACTTC	CATSSRDRVGEQYF
.	few	13	TRBV5-1	TRBJ1-1	TGCGCCAGCAGCTTGGTACAGTCTTTTGAAGCTTTCTTT	CASSLVQSFEAFF
TRBD1	.	16	TRBV4-2	TRBJ1-1	TGTGCCAGCAGCCTAGGGACAGGAGGGATGAACACTGAAGCTTTCTTT	CASSLGTGGMNTEAFF
TRBD1	.	16	TRBV2	TRBJ1-3	TGTGCCAGCACTAAAGCCGAGGACAGGGCTGGAAACACCATATATTTT	CASTKAEDRAGNTIYF
.	.	14	TRBV6-2/TRBV6-3	TRBJ1-5	TGTGCCAGCAGTTACTATCTGGGGTCTGGGCCCCAGCATTTT	CASSYYLGSGPQHF
.	.	16	TRBV27	TRBJ1-6	TGTGCCAGCAGTTCGGCTTACAGGAGCTATAATTCACCCCTCCACTTT	CASSSAYRSYNSPLHF
TRBD2	.	15	TRBV13	TRBJ2-1	TGTGCCAGCAGTACGGGACTAGGATTATACAATGAGCAGTTCTTC	CASSTGLGLYNEQFF
TRBD1	.	14	TRBV24-1	TRBJ2-1	TGTGCCACCAGTGATCGGACAGGGCCCAATGAGCAGTTCTTC	CATSDRTGPNEQFF
.	.	15	TRBV19	TRBJ1-6	TGTGCCAGTAGTTTCCAAGACCGGGGGGATTCACCCCTCCACTTT	CASSFQDRGDSPLHF
TRBD2	.	13	TRBV29-1	TRBJ2-1	TGCAGCACTGCCCCGCGGGGGGACGGTGAGCTATTCTTC	CSTAPRGDGELFF
.	.	11	TRBV10-2	TRBJ1-1	TGCGCCAGTTCGCGGGGCGGAGGAGCTTTCTTT	CASSRGGGAFF
.	.	15	TRBV19	TRBJ2-7	TGTGCCAGTAGTATAGATAGTCAAAAGTCCTACGAGCAGTACTTC	CASSIDSQKSYEQYF
TRBD1	.	14	TRBV5-1	TRBJ2-7	TGCGCCAGCAGCAATACAGGGGGCGCCTACGAGCAGTACTTC	CASSNTGGAYEQYF
.	once	16	TRBV5-6	TRBJ1-3	TGTGCCAGCAGCTTGTCGGGACGGCACTCTGGAAACACCATATATTTT	CASSLSGRHSGNTIYF
TRBD2	.	16	TRBV29-1	TRBJ2-7	TGCAGCGTTGAAGATCGGGGGGGCCCGAGCTCCTACGAGCAGTACTTC	CSVEDRGGPSSYEQYF
.	.	16	TRBV10-1	TRBJ2-1	TGCGCCAGCAGTGACATACAAGGGAAGCCTTACAATGAGCAGTTCTTC	CASSDIQGKPYNEQFF
.	.	14	TRBV9	TRBJ1-3	TGTGCCAGCAGCGGATCCAGCTCTGGAAACACCATATATTTT	CASSGSSSGNTIYF
.	.	16	TRBV6-2/TRBV6-3	TRBJ2-7	TGTGCCAGCAGTTACTCGAGAGCCCGTGACGGGTACGAGCAGTACTTC	CASSYSRARDGYEQYF
TRBD2	.	13	TRBV19	TRBJ2-7	TGTGCCACTACGGGGGGTTCCCCCTACGAGCAGTACTTC	CATTGGSPYEQYF
TRBD1	.	16	TRBV2	TRBJ2-3	TGTGCCAGCAGTGGATCGCTACGAGGGGGCGGCGATACGCAGTATTTT	CASSGSLRGGGDTQYF